This is a list of T cell receptor beta chains from one sample in a study of blood T cell repertoires in COVID-19. Sequenced by immunoSEQ multiplex PCR; TCRdb stores in-frame clones only, minus some. The repertoire has just over 200,000 clones, roughly 80% of them found once; the top ten carry 4.5% to 7%. The sample consisted of peripheral blood. The receptors were sampled from a woman in her 70s with acute or convalescent COVID-19. Each CDR3 is given with its conserved first and last residue. D genes are given only for firm matches. Size is stated for part of the rows, as once, few or many counts, or as a class when the clone is expanded.

j_call	clone_size	v_call	d_call	cdr3_aa	cdr3_nt
TRBJ1-5	few	TRBV19	TRBD1	CASSIGGRGDQPQHF	TGTGCCAGTAGTATCGGAGGCAGGGGGGATCAGCCCCAGCATTTT
TRBJ1-5	-	TRBV28	-	CASSLYGSRNQPQHF	TGTGCCAGCAGTTTATACGGTTCGCGCAATCAGCCCCAGCATTTT
TRBJ1-2	few	TRBV28	-	CASSFEPGFYGYTF	TGTGCCAGCAGTTTTGAACCGGGGTTCTATGGCTACACCTTC
TRBJ1-2	-	TRBV20-1	TRBD1	CSARWDRAFTF	TGCAGTGCTCGTTGGGACAGGGCCTTCACCTTC
TRBJ2-2	-	TRBV15	TRBD2	CATSRDLTSGDTGELFF	TGTGCCACCAGCAGAGATCTAACTAGCGGGGACACCGGGGAGCTGTTTTTT
TRBJ1-4	few	TRBV28	-	CASKSQGGKLFF	TGTGCCAGCAAAAGTCAAGGGGGAAAACTGTTTTTT
TRBJ2-3	-	TRBV4-1	-	CASSLGLTGVTDTQYF	TGCGCCAGCAGCCTGGGATTAACCGGGGTGACAGATACGCAGTATTTT
TRBJ2-5	-	TRBV3-1/TRBV3-2	-	CASSQDALTQETQYF	TGTGCCAGCAGCCAAGACGCACTCACCCAAGAGACCCAGTACTTC
TRBJ1-4	-	TRBV6-5	TRBD1	CASSYSQGAREKLFF	TGTGCCAGCAGTTACTCTCAGGGGGCGCGTGAAAAACTGTTTTTT
TRBJ2-1	once	TRBV28	-	CASSSSGDTYNEQFF	TGTGCCAGCAGTTCATCCGGGGATACCTACAATGAGCAGTTCTTC
TRBJ1-5	-	TRBV6-2/TRBV6-3	-	CASSYGGGQPQHF	TGTGCCAGCAGTTACGGGGGAGGTCAGCCCCAGCATTTT
TRBJ1-4	few	TRBV7-9	-	CASSLAAGGEEKLFF	TGTGCCAGCAGCTTAGCGGCGGGGGGTGAGGAAAAACTGTTTTTT
TRBJ2-1	-	TRBV7-8	-	CASSLGRYNEQFF	TGTGCCAGCAGCTTGGGCAGGTACAATGAGCAGTTCTTC
TRBJ2-7	few	TRBV14	-	CASSQVAGNEQYF	TGTGCCAGCAGCCAAGTCGCAGGGAACGAGCAGTACTTC
TRBJ2-7	-	TRBV5-5	-	CASSLEPDKRYEQYF	TGTGCCAGCAGCTTGGAACCAGATAAACGCTACGAGCAGTACTTC
TRBJ1-1	-	TRBV6-6	-	CASRTVNTEAFF	TGTGCCAGCAGAACAGTGAACACTGAAGCTTTCTTT
TRBJ1-5	-	TRBV5-5	-	CASSREGPVTPQHF	TGTGCCAGCAGCCGTGAGGGTCCCGTTACGCCCCAGCATTTT
TRBJ2-3	-	TRBV30	TRBD2	CAWSGPSGRGADTQYF	TGTGCCTGGAGTGGCCCTAGCGGGAGAGGGGCAGATACGCAGTATTTT
TRBJ1-1	-	TRBV5-1	-	CASTTGSMNTEAFF	TGCGCCAGCACCACCGGGTCCATGAACACTGAAGCTTTCTTT
TRBJ1-4	-	TRBV19	-	CASSTLGLHKDEKLFF	TGTGCCAGTAGTACCCTCGGACTCCACAAGGATGAAAAACTGTTTTTT
TRBJ1-5	once	TRBV7-8	-	CASSSGTTGNQPQHF	TGTGCCAGCAGCAGCGGGACAACGGGCAATCAGCCCCAGCATTTT
TRBJ2-5	-	TRBV7-9	-	CASSPNRGGETQYF	TGTGCCAGCAGCCCTAATCGGGGTGGAGAGACCCAGTACTTC
TRBJ2-2	-	TRBV21-1	-	CASSKRTGGIGELFF	TGTGCCAGCAGCAAGAGGACAGGGGGCATCGGGGAGCTGTTTTTT
TRBJ2-1	-	TRBV2	TRBD2	CASRWELAAKNEQFF	TGTGCCAGCAGGTGGGAACTAGCGGCAAAGAATGAGCAGTTCTTC
TRBJ1-6	-	TRBV2	-	CASSPRTQNNSPLHF	TGTGCCAGCAGTCCTAGGACACAGAATAATTCACCCCTCCACTTT
TRBJ1-2	once	TRBV2	-	CASSDAARDGYTF	TGTGCCAGCAGTGATGCGGCCAGGGATGGCTACACCTTC
TRBJ2-2	few	TRBV2	-	CASSTFTGSTGELFF	TGTGCCAGCTCAACCTTCACAGGGAGCACCGGGGAGCTGTTTTTT
TRBJ1-3	-	TRBV5-1	TRBD1	CASSTGDSGSGNTIYF	TGCGCCAGCAGCACAGGGGACTCCGGCTCTGGAAACACCATATATTTT
TRBJ2-3	-	TRBV11-2	TRBD1	CASSLTGGETRLTQYF	TGTGCCAGCAGCTTAACAGGGGGCGAGACTAGGCTCACGCAGTATTTT
TRBJ1-2	few	TRBV11-1	-	CASRPNRDIYGYTF	TGTGCCAGCAGGCCCAATCGGGACATCTATGGCTACACCTTC
TRBJ2-7	-	TRBV28	TRBD2	CASSPLSGRDYEQYF	TGTGCCAGCAGTCCCTTGAGCGGGAGGGATTACGAGCAGTACTTC
TRBJ1-2	few	TRBV28	-	CASGIRAGNYGYTF	TGTGCCAGCGGGATCAGGGCCGGAAACTATGGCTACACCTTC
TRBJ2-2	-	TRBV7-2	TRBD2	CASSLLAGAGELFF	TGTGCCAGCAGCTTACTAGCGGGAGCCGGGGAGCTGTTTTTT
TRBJ2-2	few	TRBV7-6	-	CASSTERSGELFF	TGTGCCAGCAGCACTGAGCGGAGTGGGGAGCTGTTTTTT
TRBJ2-7	-	TRBV28	TRBD1	CASSRTGTIYEQYF	TGTGCCAGCAGTCGGACAGGGACGATCTACGAGCAGTACTTC
TRBJ2-1	-	TRBV6-4	TRBD2	CASRPQGGSAYNEQFF	TGTGCCAGCAGGCCCCAAGGCGGGAGTGCCTACAATGAGCAGTTCTTC
TRBJ2-3	once	TRBV14	TRBD2	CASSPGGPGTDTQYF	TGTGCCAGCAGCCCGGGAGGCCCCGGCACAGATACGCAGTATTTT
TRBJ2-5	-	TRBV28	TRBD2	CASSLVAGGRETQYF	TGTGCCAGCAGTCTAGTAGCGGGAGGAAGAGAGACCCAGTACTTC
TRBJ2-7	-	TRBV2	TRBD2	CASREGLAGGWEQYF	TGTGCCAGCAGGGAAGGACTAGCGGGAGGGTGGGAGCAGTACTTC